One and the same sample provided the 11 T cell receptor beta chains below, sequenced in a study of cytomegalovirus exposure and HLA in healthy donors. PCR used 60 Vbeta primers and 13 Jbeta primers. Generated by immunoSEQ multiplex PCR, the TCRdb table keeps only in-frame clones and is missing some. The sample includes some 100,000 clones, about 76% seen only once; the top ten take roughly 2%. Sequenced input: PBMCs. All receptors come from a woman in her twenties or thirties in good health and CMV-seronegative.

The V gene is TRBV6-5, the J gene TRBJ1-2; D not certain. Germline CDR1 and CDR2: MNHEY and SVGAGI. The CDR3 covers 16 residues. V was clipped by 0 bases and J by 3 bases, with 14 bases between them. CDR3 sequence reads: CASSYSPSGEYYGYTF. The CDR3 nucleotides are TGTGCCAGCAGTTACTCACCTTCGGGAGAGTACTATGGCTACACCTTC.

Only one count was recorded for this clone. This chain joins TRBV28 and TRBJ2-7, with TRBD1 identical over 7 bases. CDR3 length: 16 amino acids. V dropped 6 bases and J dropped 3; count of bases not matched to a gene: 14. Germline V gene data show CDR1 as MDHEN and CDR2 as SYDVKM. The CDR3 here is CASRERTGTEDYEQYF. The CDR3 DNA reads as TGTGCCAGCAGAGAACGAACCGGGACAGAAGACTACGAGCAGTACTTC.

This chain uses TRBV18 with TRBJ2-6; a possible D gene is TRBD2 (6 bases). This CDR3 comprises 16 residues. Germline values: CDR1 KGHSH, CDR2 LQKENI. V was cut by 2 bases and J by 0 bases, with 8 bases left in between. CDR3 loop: CASSPVGGSGANVLTF. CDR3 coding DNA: TGTGCCAGCTCACCAGTGGGAGGCTCTGGGGCCAACGTCCTGACTTTC.

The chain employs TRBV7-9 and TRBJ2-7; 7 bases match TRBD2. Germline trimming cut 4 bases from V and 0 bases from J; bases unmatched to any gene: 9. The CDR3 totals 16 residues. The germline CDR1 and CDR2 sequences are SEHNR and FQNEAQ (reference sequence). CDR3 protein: CASSSSSSGSSYEQYF. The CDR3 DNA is TGTGCCAGCAGCTCATCTTCTAGCGGAAGCTCCTACGAGCAGTACTTC.

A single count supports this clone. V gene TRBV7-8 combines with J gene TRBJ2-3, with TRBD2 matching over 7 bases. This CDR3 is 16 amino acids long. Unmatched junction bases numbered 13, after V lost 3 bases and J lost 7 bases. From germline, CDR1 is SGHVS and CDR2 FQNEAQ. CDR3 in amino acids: CASSFAVGEGLNTQYF. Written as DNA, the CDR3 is TGTGCCAGCAGCTTCGCAGTCGGGGAGGGCCTAAATACGCAGTATTTT.

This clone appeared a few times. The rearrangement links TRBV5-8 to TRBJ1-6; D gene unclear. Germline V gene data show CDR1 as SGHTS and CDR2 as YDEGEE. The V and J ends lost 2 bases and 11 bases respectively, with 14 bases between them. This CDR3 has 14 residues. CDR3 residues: CASSLRAGGTPLHF. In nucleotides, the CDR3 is TGTGCCAGCAGCTTACGGGCAGGAGGAACACCCCTCCACTTT.

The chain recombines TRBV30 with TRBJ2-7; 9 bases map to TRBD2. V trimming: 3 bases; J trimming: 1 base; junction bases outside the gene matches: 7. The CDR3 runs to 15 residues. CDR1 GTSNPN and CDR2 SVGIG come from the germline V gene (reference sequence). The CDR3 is CAWSRTTSGSYEQYF. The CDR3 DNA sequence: TGTGCCTGGAGCCGGACTACTAGCGGGTCCTACGAGCAGTACTTC.

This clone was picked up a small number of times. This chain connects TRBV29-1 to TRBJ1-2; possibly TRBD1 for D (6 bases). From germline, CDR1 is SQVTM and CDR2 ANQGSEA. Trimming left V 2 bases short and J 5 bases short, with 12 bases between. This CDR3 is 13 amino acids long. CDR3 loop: CSVERGRDYGYTF. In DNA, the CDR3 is TGCAGCGTTGAAAGGGGGAGAGATTATGGCTACACCTTC. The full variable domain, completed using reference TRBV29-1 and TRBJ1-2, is SAVISQKPSRDICQRGTSLTIQCQVDSQVTMMFWYRQQPGQSLTLIATANQGSEATYESGFVIDKFPISRPNLTFSTLTVSNMSPEDSSIYLCSVERGRDYGYTFGSGTRLTVV.

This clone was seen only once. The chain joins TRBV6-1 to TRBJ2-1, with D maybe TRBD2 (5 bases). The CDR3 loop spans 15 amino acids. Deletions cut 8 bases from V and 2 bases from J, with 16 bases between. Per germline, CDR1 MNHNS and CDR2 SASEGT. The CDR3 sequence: CASWSGRAAYNEQFF. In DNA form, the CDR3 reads TGTGCCAGCTGGTCGGGAAGAGCGGCCTACAATGAGCAGTTCTTC.

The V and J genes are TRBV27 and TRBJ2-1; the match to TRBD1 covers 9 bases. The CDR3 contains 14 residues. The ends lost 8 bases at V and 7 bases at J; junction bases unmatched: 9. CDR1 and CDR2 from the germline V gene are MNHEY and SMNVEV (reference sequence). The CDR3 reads CASFRGQGGNEQFF. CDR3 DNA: TGTGCCAGCTTTAGGGGACAGGGAGGTAATGAGCAGTTCTTC.

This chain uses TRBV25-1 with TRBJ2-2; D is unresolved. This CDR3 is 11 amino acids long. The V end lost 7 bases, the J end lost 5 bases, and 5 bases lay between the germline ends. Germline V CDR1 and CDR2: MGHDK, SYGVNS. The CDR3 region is CASKRTGELFF. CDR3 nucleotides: TGTGCCAGCAAGAGGACCGGGGAGCTGTTTTTT.